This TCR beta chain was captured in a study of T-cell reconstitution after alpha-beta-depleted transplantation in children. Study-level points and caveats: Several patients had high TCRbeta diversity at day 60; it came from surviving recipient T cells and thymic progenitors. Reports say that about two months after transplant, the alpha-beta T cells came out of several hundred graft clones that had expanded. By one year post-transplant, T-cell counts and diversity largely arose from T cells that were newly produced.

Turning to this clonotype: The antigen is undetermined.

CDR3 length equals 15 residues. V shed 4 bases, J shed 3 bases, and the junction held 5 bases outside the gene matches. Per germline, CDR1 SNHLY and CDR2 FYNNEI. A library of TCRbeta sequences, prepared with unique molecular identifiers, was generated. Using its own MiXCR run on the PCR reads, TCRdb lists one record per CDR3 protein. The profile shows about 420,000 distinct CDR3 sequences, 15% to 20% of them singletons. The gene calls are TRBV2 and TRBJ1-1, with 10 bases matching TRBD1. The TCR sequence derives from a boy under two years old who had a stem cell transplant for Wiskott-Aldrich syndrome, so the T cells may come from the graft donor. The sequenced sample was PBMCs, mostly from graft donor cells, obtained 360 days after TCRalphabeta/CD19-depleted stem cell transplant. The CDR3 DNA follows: TGTGCCAGCAGTGGGGACAGGGGCTGGGACACTGAAGCTTTCTTT. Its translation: CASSGDRGWDTEAFF.